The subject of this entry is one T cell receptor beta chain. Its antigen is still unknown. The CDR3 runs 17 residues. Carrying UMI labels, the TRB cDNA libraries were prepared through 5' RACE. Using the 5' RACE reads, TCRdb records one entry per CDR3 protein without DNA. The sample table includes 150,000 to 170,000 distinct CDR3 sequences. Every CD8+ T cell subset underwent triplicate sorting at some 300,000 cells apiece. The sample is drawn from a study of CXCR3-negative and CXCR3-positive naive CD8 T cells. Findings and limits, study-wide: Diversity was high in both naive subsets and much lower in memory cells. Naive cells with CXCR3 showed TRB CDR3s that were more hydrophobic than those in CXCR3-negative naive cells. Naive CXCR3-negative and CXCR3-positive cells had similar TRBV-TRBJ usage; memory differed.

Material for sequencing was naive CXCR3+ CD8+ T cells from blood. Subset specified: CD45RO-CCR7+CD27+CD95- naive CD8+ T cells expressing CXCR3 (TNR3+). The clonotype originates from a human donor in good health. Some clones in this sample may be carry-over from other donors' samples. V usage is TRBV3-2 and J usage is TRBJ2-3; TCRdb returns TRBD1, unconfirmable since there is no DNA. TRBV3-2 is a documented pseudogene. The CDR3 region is CASSGDRLRGPTDTQYF.